This T cell receptor beta chain was identified during a study of cytomegalovirus exposure and HLA in healthy donors. Points from the study as a whole: It was 150 or so TCR beta chains that were listed as cytomegalovirus-associated.

The PCR used 60 Vbeta and 13 Jbeta primers. Sequencing used immunoSEQ multiplex PCR; TCRdb keeps in-frame clones, though not all of them. The data show over 150,000 clones, roughly 79% seen once. Germline CDR1 SGHTA, CDR2 FQGNSA. The CDR3 has 15 amino acids. V was pared by 2 bases and J by 1 base, with 11 bases between. Regarding this clone: Its antigen is as yet unknown.

The source material was PBMCs. V and J are TRBV7-2 and TRBJ1-1; TRBD1 is a possible D gene (6 bases). The sequence came from a woman aged 45-60 years in good health and CMV-seropositive. The CDR3 bases are TGTGCCAGCAGCTTACAGGGGCCTGCGAACACTGAAGCTTTCTTT. Its translation: CASSLQGPANTEAFF.